This paragraph reports one T cell receptor beta chain. The data belong to a study of blood T cell repertoires in COVID-19. Looking at the study overall: Sample material is recorded as cDNA or gDNA derived from T cells, B-cell-depleted T cells, or PBMCs.

Method: immunoSEQ multiplex PCR; TCRdb's copy keeps in-frame clones and lacks some. The sample lists 200,000 to 250,000 clones, 70% to 90% occurring once. Per the germline V gene, CDR1 is LGHDT and CDR2 is YNNKEL (reference sequence). With 4 bases removed from V and 8 bases from J, the gap between germline ends came to 21 bases. This CDR3 spans 16 amino acids. The V gene is TRBV3-1 (or the pseudogene TRBV3-2), the J gene TRBJ2-1, with D perhaps matching TRBD1 (5 bases). Sequenced material: peripheral blood. This TCR came from a man aged 30 to 39 with COVID-19, enrolled during active disease. The CDR3 sequence is CASSPTEGKATHEQFF. CDR3 in DNA: TGTGCCAGCAGCCCGACAGAAGGGAAGGCGACACATGAGCAGTTCTTC.